The 6 T cell receptor beta chains presented below share a single source sample, sequenced in a study of T cell responses to AZD1222 COVID-19 vaccine. Produced via immunoSEQ multiplex PCR; TCRdb's table is partial and in-frame only. The table shows about 150,000 clones, with 85% to 95% occurring only once. Here the sequenced sample was peripheral blood, taken on day 0 of AZD1222 vaccination. Every receptor here comes from an adult in good health.

The chain carries TRBV10-3 and TRBJ1-3, with TRBD1 matching 7 bases. Germline V gene sequence: CDR1 ENHRY, CDR2 SYGVKD. The V and J ends lost 8 bases and 2 bases, in that order; junction bases with no gene match: 6. The CDR3 runs 14 residues. The CDR3 DNA sequence: TGTGCCATCGGCGGACAGGATACTGGAAACACCATATATTTT. Translated: CAIGGQDTGNTIYF.

The table lists this clone with a few counts. V usage is TRBV5-1 and J usage is TRBJ2-7, with D uncertain. CDR1 is SGHRS and CDR2 is YFSETQ in the germline V gene. The CDR3 contains 11 residues. The V gene lost 0 bases and the J gene lost 5 bases, with 3 bases spanning the gap. The CDR3 sequence is CASSLGDEQYF. As DNA, the CDR3 is TGCGCCAGCAGCTTGGGCGACGAGCAGTACTTC.

The rearrangement links TRBV9 to TRBJ1-1; TRBD1 matches 7 bases. The CDR3 consists of 14 residues. Germline values: CDR1 SGDLS, CDR2 YYNGEE. The J segment lost 2 bases and the V segment lost 5 bases, leaving 6 bases of the junction unmatched. CDR3 protein: CASRAGQTNTEAFF. In DNA, the CDR3 is TGTGCCAGCAGGGCGGGACAGACAAACACTGAAGCTTTCTTT.

The rearrangement uses TRBV7-2 and TRBJ1-3; D is uncertain. The CDR3 covers 15 residues. V dropped 4 bases and J dropped 0 bases, with 10 bases sitting between them. Germline V gene sequence: CDR1 SGHTA, CDR2 FQGNSA. CDR3 region: CASSSFIGSGNTIYF. Written as DNA, the CDR3 is TGTGCCAGCAGCTCCTTTATTGGCTCTGGAAACACCATATATTTT.

The chain employs TRBV28 and TRBJ2-2; D could derive from TRBD1 or TRBD2 (5 bases each). V lost 5 bases, J lost 3 bases, and 16 bases lay in between. The CDR3 sequence is 16 residues long. The germline gives CDR1 MDHEN, CDR2 SYDVKM. CDR3 protein: CASSPDWGRDTGELFF. The DNA of the CDR3 is TGTGCCAGCAGTCCCGACTGGGGGAGAGACACCGGGGAGCTGTTTTTT.

The V gene is TRBV6-2 or TRBV6-3, the J gene TRBJ2-7; TRBD1 agrees at 8 bases. CDR1 is MNHEY, CDR2 SVGEGT, per germline. This CDR3 is 15 amino acids long. After removal of 1 base from V and 2 bases from J, the junction contained 4 bases not matched to a gene. The DNA for the CDR3 is TGTGCCAGCAGTTACTGGGGGACAGGCACCTACGAGCAGTACTTC. Translation: CASSYWGTGTYEQYF.